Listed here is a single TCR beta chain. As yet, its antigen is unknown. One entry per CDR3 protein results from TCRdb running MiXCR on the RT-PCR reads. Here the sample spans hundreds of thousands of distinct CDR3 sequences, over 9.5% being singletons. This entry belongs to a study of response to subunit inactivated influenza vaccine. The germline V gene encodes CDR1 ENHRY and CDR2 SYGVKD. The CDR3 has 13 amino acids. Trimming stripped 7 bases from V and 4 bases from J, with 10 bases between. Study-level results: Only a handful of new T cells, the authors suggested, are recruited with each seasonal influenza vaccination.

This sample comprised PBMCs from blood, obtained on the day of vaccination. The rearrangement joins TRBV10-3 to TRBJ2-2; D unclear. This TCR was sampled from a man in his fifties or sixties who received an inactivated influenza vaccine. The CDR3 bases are TGTGCCATCAACACGGACCTCACCGGGGAGCTGTTTTTT. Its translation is CAINTDLTGELFF.